Below, 14 T cell receptor beta chains from the same sample are listed, as sequenced in a study of CD8 T cells in Susac syndrome. A quantity of roughly 0.5 to 1 ug RNA underwent reverse transcription using random hexamers. TCRdb reprocessed the immunoSEQ multiplex PCR reads with MiXCR, giving one entry per CDR3 protein. This sample carries nearly 200,000 distinct CDR3 sequences, roughly 96% of them seen once, and the ten largest clones take around 0.085%. The specimen sequenced was CD4+ T cells from PBMCs. These TCRs come from a human donor with multiple sclerosis.

This chain connects TRBV12-3 or TRBV12-4 to TRBJ2-3; D is possibly TRBD1 or TRBD2 (5 bases each). V gave up 7 bases and J gave up 8 bases, with 13 bases separating them. The CDR3 consists of 12 residues. CDR3 in DNA: TGTGCCAGCACCCGGGACGTTGCTACGCAGTATTTT. Its protein is CASTRDVATQYF.

The chain uses TRBV29-1 and TRBJ1-1; D is undetermined. The CDR3 is 13 amino acids. Deletions cut 4 bases from V and 4 bases from J, with 13 bases between. CDR1 is SQVTM, CDR2 ANQGSEA, per germline. CDR3 sequence: CSVVLGFGTEAFF. CDR3 coding DNA: TGCAGCGTTGTCCTTGGGTTCGGCACTGAAGCTTTCTTT.

The CDR3 sequence: CASSEEGLQETQYF. As DNA, the CDR3 is TGTGCCAGCAGCGAAGAGGGGCTACAAGAGACCCAGTACTTC. The chain combines TRBV7-9 with TRBJ2-5; D possibly uses TRBD1 or TRBD2 (5 bases each). The CDR3 loop spans 14 amino acids. V lost 5 bases and J lost 2, with 12 bases in between. The germline gives CDR1 SEHNR, CDR2 FQNEAQ (reference sequence).

This chain links TRBV5-1 with TRBJ2-3; unclear D gene. From germline, CDR1 is SGHRS and CDR2 YFSETQ. The CDR3 is made up of 12 amino acids. V was shortened by 2 bases and J by 3 bases, with 4 bases between the two germline ends. DNA for the CDR3: TGCGCCAGCAGCTTACGGACAGATACGCAGTATTTT. This gives the protein CASSLRTDTQYF.

Note on this clonotype: A junction boundary mismatches the germline segment, possibly from a read error. The CDR3 DNA reads as TGCAGCGTTCAAGAAAGGATTGAGCAGTTCTTC. Protein sequence: CSVQERIEQFF. This rearrangement joins TRBV29-1 to TRBJ2-1, with D unclear. CDR3 length equals 11 residues. The germline V gene encodes CDR1 SQVTM and CDR2 ANQGSEA.

V is TRBV20-1 and J is TRBJ1-1; 8 bases are a match to TRBD1. The CDR3 runs to 13 residues. CDR1 and CDR2 (germline): DFQATT, SNEGSKA (reference sequence). V lost 6 bases and J lost 4; bases outside the gene matches: 7. Written as DNA, the CDR3 is TGCAGTGCCCCCCAGGGGGCGTTCACTGAAGCTTTCTTT. Translation gives CSAPQGAFTEAFF.

The V and J genes are TRBV27 and TRBJ2-1; 9 bases agree with TRBD2. The germline gives CDR1 MNHEY, CDR2 SMNVEV (reference sequence). V gave up 6 bases and J gave up 2 bases; unmatched junction bases: 5. This CDR3 is built from 15 residues. The CDR3 nucleotides are TGTGCCAGCAGACGACTAGCGGTCCCCTACAATGAGCAGTTCTTC. Translated: CASRRLAVPYNEQFF.

V gene TRBV15 combines with J gene TRBJ2-6; no reliable D call. Germline lookup yields CDR1 LNHNV and CDR2 YYDKDF (reference sequence). The CDR3 sequence is 14 residues long. V was cut by 0 bases and J by 4 bases, with 4 bases left in between. As DNA, the CDR3 is TGTGCCACCAGCAGAGATTCGGGGGCCAACGTCCTGACTTTC. It encodes CATSRDSGANVLTF.

The V gene is TRBV29-1, the J gene TRBJ2-1; TRBD2 matches 10 bases. Germline V gene lookup returns CDR1 SQVTM and CDR2 ANQGSEA. This CDR3 contains 13 residues. Unmatched junction bases numbered 5, after V lost 6 bases and J lost 6 bases. The chain's CDR3 is CSVTSGRANEQFF. DNA for the CDR3: TGCAGCGTCACCAGCGGGAGGGCCAATGAGCAGTTCTTC.

This chain links TRBV18 with TRBJ1-2; D gene uncertain. This CDR3 comprises 13 residues. The germline gives CDR1 KGHSH, CDR2 LQKENI. Trimming pared 2 bases from V and 4 bases from J, leaving 8 bases between. The CDR3 sequence is CASSPVPVYGYTF. CDR3 bases: TGTGCCAGCTCACCAGTGCCAGTCTATGGCTACACCTTC.

Concerning this clonotype itself: A read error may account for a junction end that differs from germline. The chain recombines TRBV20-1 with TRBJ2-1; 10 nucleotides agree with TRBD2. CDR1 is DFQATT, CDR2 SNEGSKA, per germline (reference sequence). CDR3 length equals 13 residues. The CDR3 coding sequence is TGCAGTGCTAGAGACCCCTTAGCGGGGGGCACGGTCTTC. Translated: CSARDPLAGGTVF.

The chain couples TRBV25-1 to TRBJ2-1; 8 bases are shared with TRBD1. This CDR3 spans 15 amino acids. In germline, CDR1 is MGHDK, CDR2 SYGVNS. V shed 4 bases and J 4 bases; nucleotides not matched to a gene: 6. The CDR3 DNA reads as TGTGCCAGCAGTGGATATAACAGGGGGTACAATGAGCAGTTCTTC. It translates to CASSGYNRGYNEQFF.

This chain uses TRBV7-2 with TRBJ2-3, with D possibly matching TRBD1 (5 bases). CDR1 and CDR2 (germline): SGHTA, FQGNSA. The CDR3 runs 14 residues. V shed 2 bases and J shed 3 bases, with 9 bases lying between them. Here the CDR3 DNA reads TGTGCCAGCAGCTTATCGAGGACAACAGATACGCAGTATTTT. Residues: CASSLSRTTDTQYF.

This chain joins TRBV7-9 and TRBJ2-7; 9 positions match TRBD1. This CDR3 has 13 amino acids. The V gene end was trimmed by 4 bases and the J gene end by 4 bases; junction bases not matched to a gene: 2. CDR1 and CDR2 (germline): SEHNR, FQNEAQ (reference sequence). The CDR3 DNA reads TGTGCCAGCAGCTGGACAGGGGTGTACGAGCAGTACTTC. It encodes CASSWTGVYEQYF.